The present TCR beta chain was sequenced within a study of vaccination effects on CD4 cells after COVID-19. With the ViraFEST assay, the study expanded antigen-specific CD4+ T cells using viral peptide pools, then sequenced them. CD4+ T cell isolation took place after 10 days of culture. Participants completed two doses of the BNT162b2 or mRNA-1273 vaccine. CDR1 MNHEY and CDR2 SVGEGT come from the germline V gene. This CDR3 has 14 residues. V dropped 2 bases and J dropped 3 bases, with 10 bases sitting between them. As for this clone: Its antigen remains unknown.

Only in-frame clones appear in the TCRdb table, and some are missing; sequencing was by immunoSEQ multiplex PCR. This sample has tens of thousands of clones; about 86% occur once, and the top ten carry 0.95% to 1.5%. This TCR was sampled from a human donor who received a COVID-19 vaccine. The J gene is TRBJ1-1, the V gene TRBV6-2 or TRBV6-3; tentative D call: TRBD1 (6 bases). Sample: CD4+ T cells from PBMCs cultured with HCoV-229E spike peptides, taken after COVID-19 vaccination. The CDR3 loop is CASSYTGAYTEAFF. CDR3 nucleotide sequence: TGTGCCAGCAGTTACACGGGGGCCTACACTGAAGCTTTCTTT.